This record covers a single T cell receptor (beta chain). Its antigen is unknown. Sequencing used immunoSEQ multiplex PCR; TCRdb keeps in-frame clones, though not all of them. The sample holds about 120,000 clones, approximately 90% seen once. The data originate from a study of T cell responses to AZD1222 COVID-19 vaccine. Study as a whole: Second-dose timings of about 4 or about 12 weeks were pooled.

General observations from the study: Donors were largely white British and mainly female; clonal diversity was possibly underestimated. Spike was spanned by vaccine-associated CD4 TCRs, with dominance at 160-218 and 743-854.

Germline values: CDR1 SGHNT, CDR2 YYREEE (reference sequence). V was clipped by 3 bases and J by 0 bases, with 8 bases between them. There are 14 residues in the CDR3. The sequenced sample was peripheral blood, obtained on day 0 of AZD1222 vaccination. The rearrangement links TRBV5-4 to TRBJ2-3, with D possibly matching TRBD1 (6 bases). The source of this sequence is an adult in good health. The CDR3 region has the DNA TGTGCCAGCAGCTCCCAGGGGAGCACAGATACGCAGTATTTT. The encoded protein is CASSSQGSTDTQYF. The full variable domain, its missing parts supplied by reference TRBV5-4 and TRBJ2-3, is ETGVTQSPTHLIKTRGQQVTLRCSSQSGHNTVSWYQQALGQGPQFIFQYYREEENGRGNFPPRFSGLQFPNYSSELNVNALELDDSALYLCASSSQGSTDTQYFGPGTRLTVL.